The following is a TCR beta chain sequence with its context. The source of the sample is a study of blood T cell repertoires in COVID-19. Background on the study: Whether acute or convalescent, the COVID-19 samples came from the United States, Italy and Spain. The analysed material was cDNA or gDNA that came from T cells, B-cell-depleted T cells, or PBMCs.

As handled by the study authors: Reference gene primer amplification gave estimated nucleated cell counts. Method: immunoSEQ multiplex PCR; TCRdb's copy keeps in-frame clones and lacks some. V and J calls and clone size are copied from that table; D and trimming were computed from the DNA. The data show around 170,000 clones, roughly four fifths seen once. Germline V gene data show CDR1 as LNHDA and CDR2 as SQIVND (reference sequence). The CDR3 is 17 amino acids. Trimming left V 0 bases short and J 0 bases short, with 12 bases between. The clonotype was recovered from a woman in her 40s with acute or convalescent COVID-19. The sequencing sample was made of peripheral blood. The chain combines TRBV19 with TRBJ2-4; D ambiguous. CDR3 sequence reads: CASSIDQEVAAKNIQYF. CDR3 bases: TGTGCCAGTAGTATAGATCAAGAGGTAGCAGCCAAAAACATTCAGTACTTC.